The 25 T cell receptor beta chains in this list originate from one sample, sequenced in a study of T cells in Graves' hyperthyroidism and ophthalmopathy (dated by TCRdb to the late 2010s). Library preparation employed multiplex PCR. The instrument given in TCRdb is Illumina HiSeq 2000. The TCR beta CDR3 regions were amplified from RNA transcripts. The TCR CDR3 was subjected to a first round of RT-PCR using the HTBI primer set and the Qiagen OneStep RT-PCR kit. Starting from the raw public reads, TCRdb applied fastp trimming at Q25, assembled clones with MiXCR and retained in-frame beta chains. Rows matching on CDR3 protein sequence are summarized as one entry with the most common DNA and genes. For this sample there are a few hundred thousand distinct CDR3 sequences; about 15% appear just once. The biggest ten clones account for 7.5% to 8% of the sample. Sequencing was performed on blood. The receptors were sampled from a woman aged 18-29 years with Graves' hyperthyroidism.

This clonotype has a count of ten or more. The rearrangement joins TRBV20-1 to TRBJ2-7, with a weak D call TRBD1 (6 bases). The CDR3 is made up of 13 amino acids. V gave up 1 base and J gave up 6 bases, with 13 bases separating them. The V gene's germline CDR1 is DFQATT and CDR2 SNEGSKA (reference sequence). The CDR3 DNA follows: TGCAGTGCTAGAGTATACAGGGAAAGCGAGCAGTACTTC. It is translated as CSARVYRESEQYF.

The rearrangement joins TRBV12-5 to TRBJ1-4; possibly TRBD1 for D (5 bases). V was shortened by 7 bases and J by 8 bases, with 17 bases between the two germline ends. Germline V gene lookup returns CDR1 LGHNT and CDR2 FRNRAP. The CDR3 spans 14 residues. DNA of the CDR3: TGTGCTAGTGCCTCGGGACGGTCCCCGGAAAAACTGTTTTTT. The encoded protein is CASASGRSPEKLFF.

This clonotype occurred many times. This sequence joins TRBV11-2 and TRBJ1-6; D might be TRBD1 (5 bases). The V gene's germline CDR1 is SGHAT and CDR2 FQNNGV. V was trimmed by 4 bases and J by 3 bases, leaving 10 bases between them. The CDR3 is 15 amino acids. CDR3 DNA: TGTGCCAGCAGCTGGGGCGGCAGCTATAATTCACCCCTCCACTTT. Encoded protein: CASSWGGSYNSPLHF. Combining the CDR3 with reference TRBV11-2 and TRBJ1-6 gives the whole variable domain EAGVAQSPRYKIIEKRQSVAFWCNPISGHATLYWYQQILGQGPKLLIQFQNNGVVDDSQLPKDRFSAERLKGVDSTLKIQPAKLEDSAVYLCASSWGGSYNSPLHFGNGTRLTVT.

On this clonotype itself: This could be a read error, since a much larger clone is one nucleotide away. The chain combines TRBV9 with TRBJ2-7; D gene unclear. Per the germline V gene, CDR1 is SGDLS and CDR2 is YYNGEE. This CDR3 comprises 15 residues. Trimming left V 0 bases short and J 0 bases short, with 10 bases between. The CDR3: CASSVAGGTSYEQYF. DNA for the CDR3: TGTGCCAGCAGCGTAGCGGGCGGAACCTCCTACGAGCAGTACTTC. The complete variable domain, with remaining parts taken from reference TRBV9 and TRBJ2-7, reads DSGVTQTPKHLITATGQRVTLRCSPRSGDLSVYWYQQSLDQGLQFLIQYYNGEERAKGNILERFSAQQFPDLHSELNLSSLELGDSALYFCASSVAGGTSYEQYFGPGTRLTVT.

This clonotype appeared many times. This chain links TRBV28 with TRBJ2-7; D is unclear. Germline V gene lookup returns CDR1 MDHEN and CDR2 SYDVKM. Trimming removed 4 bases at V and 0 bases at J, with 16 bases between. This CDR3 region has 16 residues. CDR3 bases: TGTGCCAGCAGTTCCGGAGATCGGGCAACCTCCTACGAGCAGTACTTC. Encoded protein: CASSSGDRATSYEQYF.

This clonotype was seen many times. CDR3 amino acids: CASSESAEQYF. CDR3 sequence (DNA): TGTGCCAGCAGTGAATCGGCCGAGCAGTACTTC. The rearrangement uses TRBV2 and TRBJ2-7; D gene unclear. Trimming stripped 2 bases from V and 6 bases from J, with 5 bases between. There are 11 residues in the CDR3. Germline V CDR1 and CDR2: SNHLY, FYNNEI.

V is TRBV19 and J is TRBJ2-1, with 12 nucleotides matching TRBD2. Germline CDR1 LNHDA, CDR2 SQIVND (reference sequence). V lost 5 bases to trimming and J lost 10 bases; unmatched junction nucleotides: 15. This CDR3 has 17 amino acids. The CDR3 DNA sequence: TGTGCCAGTAGTTTCCCCCTTTGGACTAGCGGGGCCACCGAGCAGTTCTTC. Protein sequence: CASSFPLWTSGATEQFF.

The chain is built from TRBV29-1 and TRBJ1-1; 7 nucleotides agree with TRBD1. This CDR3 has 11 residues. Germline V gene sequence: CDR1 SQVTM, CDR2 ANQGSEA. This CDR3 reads CAQRRGLSAFF. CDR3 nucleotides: TGCGCCCAGAGGAGGGGGCTTTCCGCTTTCTTT.

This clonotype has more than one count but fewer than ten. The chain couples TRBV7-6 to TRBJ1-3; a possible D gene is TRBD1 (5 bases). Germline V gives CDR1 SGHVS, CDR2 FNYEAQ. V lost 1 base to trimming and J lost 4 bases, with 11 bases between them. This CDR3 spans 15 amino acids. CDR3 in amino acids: CASSLGQITGNTIYF. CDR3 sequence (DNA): TGTGCCAGCAGCTTAGGACAGATTACCGGAAACACCATATATTTT.

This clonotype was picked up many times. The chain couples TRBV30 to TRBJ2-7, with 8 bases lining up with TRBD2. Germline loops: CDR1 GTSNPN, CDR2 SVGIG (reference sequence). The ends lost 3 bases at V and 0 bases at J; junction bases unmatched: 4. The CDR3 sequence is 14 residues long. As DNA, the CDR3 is TGTGCCTGGAGCGCGGGGGGCGACTCCTACGAGCAGTACTTC. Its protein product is CAWSAGGDSYEQYF.

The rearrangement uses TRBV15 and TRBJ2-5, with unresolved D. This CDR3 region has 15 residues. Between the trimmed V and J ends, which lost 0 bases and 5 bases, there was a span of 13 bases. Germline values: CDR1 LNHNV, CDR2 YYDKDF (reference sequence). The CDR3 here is CATSRDPTSWETQYF. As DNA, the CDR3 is TGTGCCACCAGCAGAGATCCCACTTCCTGGGAGACCCAGTACTTC.

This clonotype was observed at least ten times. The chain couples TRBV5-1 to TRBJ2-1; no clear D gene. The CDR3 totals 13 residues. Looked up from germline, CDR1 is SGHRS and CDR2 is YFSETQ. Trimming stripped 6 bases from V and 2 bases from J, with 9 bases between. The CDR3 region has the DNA TGCGCCAGCACCACAGCCACCTACAATGAGCAGTTCTTC. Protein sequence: CASTTATYNEQFF.

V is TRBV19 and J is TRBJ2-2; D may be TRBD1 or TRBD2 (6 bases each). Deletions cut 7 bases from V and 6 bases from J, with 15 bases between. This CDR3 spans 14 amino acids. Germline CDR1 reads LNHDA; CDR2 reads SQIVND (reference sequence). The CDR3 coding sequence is TGTGCCAGTAAGAGCGAGGGGGAGGCCGGGGAGCTGTTTTTT. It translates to CASKSEGEAGELFF.

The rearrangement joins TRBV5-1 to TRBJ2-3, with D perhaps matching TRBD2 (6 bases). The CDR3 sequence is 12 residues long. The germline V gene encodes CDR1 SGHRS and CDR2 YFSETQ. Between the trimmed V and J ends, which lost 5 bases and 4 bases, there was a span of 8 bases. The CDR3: CASREGPDTQYF. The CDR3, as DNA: TGCGCCAGCAGGGAGGGCCCAGATACGCAGTATTTT.

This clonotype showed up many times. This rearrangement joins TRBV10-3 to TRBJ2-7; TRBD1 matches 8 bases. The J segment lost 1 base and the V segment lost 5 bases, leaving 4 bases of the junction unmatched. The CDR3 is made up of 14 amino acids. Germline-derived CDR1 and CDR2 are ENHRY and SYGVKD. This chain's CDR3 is CAISKGQESYEQYF. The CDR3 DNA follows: TGTGCCATCAGTAAGGGACAGGAGTCCTACGAGCAGTACTTC.

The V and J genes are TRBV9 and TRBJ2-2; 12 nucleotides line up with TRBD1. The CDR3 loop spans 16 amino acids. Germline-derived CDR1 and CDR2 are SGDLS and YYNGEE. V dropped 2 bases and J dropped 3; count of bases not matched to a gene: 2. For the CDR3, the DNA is TGTGCCAGCAGCGTCGGGACAGGGGGCCACACCGGGGAGCTGTTTTTT. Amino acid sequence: CASSVGTGGHTGELFF.

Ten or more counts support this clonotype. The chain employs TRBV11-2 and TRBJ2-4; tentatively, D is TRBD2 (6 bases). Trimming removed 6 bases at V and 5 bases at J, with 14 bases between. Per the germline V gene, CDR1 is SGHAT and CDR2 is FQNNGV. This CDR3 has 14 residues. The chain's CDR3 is CASSFPPGENIQYF. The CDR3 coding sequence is TGTGCCAGCAGTTTCCCTCCGGGAGAAAACATTCAGTACTTC.

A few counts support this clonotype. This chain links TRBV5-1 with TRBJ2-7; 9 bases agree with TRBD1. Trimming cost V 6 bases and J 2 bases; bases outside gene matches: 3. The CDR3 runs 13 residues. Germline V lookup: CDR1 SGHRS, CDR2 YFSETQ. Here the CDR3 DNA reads TGCGCCAGCAAGGGACAGGGACCCTACGAGCAGTACTTC. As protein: CASKGQGPYEQYF. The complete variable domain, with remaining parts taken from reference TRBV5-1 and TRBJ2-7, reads KAGVTQTPRYLIKTRGQQVTLSCSPISGHRSVSWYQQTPGQGLQFLFEYFSETQRNKGNFPGRFSGRQFSNSRSEMNVSTLELGDSALYLCASKGQGPYEQYFGPGTRLTVT.

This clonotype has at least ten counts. The CDR3 here is CASTPGGGVNTEAFF. The CDR3, as DNA: TGTGCCAGCACCCCTGGGGGGGGGGTGAACACTGAAGCTTTCTTT. V usage is TRBV7-6 and J usage is TRBJ1-1, with TRBD1 as a possible D gene (5 bases). Per the germline V gene, CDR1 is SGHVS and CDR2 is FNYEAQ. The CDR3 sequence is 15 residues long. V was cut by 7 bases and J by 0 bases, with 15 bases left in between. Filled out from reference TRBV7-6 and TRBJ1-1, the complete variable domain reads GAGVSQSPRYKVTKRGQDVALRCDPISGHVSLYWYRQALGQGPEFLTYFNYEAQQDKSGLPNDRFSAERPEGSISTLTIQRTEQRDSAMYRCASTPGGGVNTEAFFGQGTRLTVV.

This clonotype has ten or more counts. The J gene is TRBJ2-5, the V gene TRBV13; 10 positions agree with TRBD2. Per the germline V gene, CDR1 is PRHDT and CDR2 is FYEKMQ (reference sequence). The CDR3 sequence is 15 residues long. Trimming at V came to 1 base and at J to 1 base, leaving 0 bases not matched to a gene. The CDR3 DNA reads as TGTGCCAGCAGCTTAGCTAGCGGGAGCCAAGAGACCCAGTACTTC. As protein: CASSLASGSQETQYF.

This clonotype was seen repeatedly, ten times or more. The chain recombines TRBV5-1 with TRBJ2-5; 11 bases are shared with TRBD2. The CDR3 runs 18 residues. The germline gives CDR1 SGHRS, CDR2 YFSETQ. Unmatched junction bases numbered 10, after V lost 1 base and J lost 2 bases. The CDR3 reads CASSLTGLAEIQQETQYF. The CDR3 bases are TGCGCCAGCAGCTTGACGGGACTAGCGGAAATTCAGCAAGAGACCCAGTACTTC. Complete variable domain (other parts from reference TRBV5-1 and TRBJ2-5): KAGVTQTPRYLIKTRGQQVTLSCSPISGHRSVSWYQQTPGQGLQFLFEYFSETQRNKGNFPGRFSGRQFSNSRSEMNVSTLELGDSALYLCASSLTGLAEIQQETQYFGPGTRLLVL.

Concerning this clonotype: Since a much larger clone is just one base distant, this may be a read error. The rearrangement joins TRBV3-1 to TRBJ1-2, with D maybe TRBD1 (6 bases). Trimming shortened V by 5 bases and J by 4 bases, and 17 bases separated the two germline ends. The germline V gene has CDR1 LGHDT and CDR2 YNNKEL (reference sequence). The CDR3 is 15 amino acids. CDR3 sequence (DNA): TGTGCCAGCAGCATCAATACCAGGACAGCCTATGGCTACACCTTC. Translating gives CASSINTRTAYGYTF.

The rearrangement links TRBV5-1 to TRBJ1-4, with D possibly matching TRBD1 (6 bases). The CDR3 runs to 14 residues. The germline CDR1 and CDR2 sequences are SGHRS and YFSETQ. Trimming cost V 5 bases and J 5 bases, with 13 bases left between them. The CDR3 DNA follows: TGCGCCAGCAGTCCTGAGGGGGGGAATGAAAAACTGTTTTTT. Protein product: CASSPEGGNEKLFF.

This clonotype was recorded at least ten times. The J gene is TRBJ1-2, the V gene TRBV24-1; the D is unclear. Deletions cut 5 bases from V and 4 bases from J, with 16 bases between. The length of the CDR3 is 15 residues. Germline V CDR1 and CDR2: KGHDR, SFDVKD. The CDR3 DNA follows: TGTGCCACCAGTGGGGAGGGTGAGTCAAGCTATGGCTACACCTTC. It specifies CATSGEGESSYGYTF.

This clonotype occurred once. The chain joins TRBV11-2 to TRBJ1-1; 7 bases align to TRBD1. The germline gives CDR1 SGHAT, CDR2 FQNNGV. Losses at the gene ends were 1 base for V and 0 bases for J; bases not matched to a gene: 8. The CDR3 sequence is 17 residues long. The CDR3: CASSLGRGTAMNTEAFF. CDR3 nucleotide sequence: TGTGCCAGCAGCTTAGGTCGGGGGACAGCCATGAACACTGAAGCTTTCTTT.